Following are 27 T cell receptor beta chains from one sample sequenced in a study of neurological immune-mediated disorders. TCRdb fed the 5' RACE reads into MiXCR, producing one record per CDR3 protein. The data hold 72,000 or so distinct CDR3 sequences, with 15% to 20% observed a single time. The sample comprised PBMCs. The receptors shown here come from a woman aged 40 to 55 in good health.

The chain couples TRBV20-1 to TRBJ2-5; TRBD2 agrees at 10 bases. CDR1 is DFQATT, CDR2 SNEGSKA, per germline (reference sequence). J gave up 0 bases and V 0 bases, and 4 bases lay outside the gene matches. The CDR3 consists of 16 residues. The CDR3 spells CSARDLLAGYQETQYF. DNA for the CDR3: TGCAGTGCTAGAGACCTACTAGCGGGATACCAAGAGACCCAGTACTTC.

In its sample, this clonotype was seen many times. The chain couples TRBV29-1 to TRBJ2-2; TRBD2 is a possible D gene (5 bases). The CDR3 loop spans 13 amino acids. V was shortened by 5 bases and J by 5 bases, with 12 bases between the two germline ends. Germline-derived CDR1 and CDR2 are SQVTM and ANQGSEA. The CDR3 here is CSVLGTGTGELFF. The CDR3 DNA reads TGCAGCGTTTTAGGCACGGGGACCGGGGAGCTGTTTTTT.

Comment on this clonotype: An end of the junction differs from the germline gene, which may be a read error. The V and J genes are TRBV4-2 and TRBJ1-4; D is undetermined. Germline loops: CDR1 LGHNA, CDR2 YNFKEQ. This CDR3 is built from 15 residues. CDR3 sequence (DNA): TGTTCCAGCAGCCAGTCCTTGGGTACCTATGAAAAACTGTTTTTT. Its translation is CSSSQSLGTYEKLFF.

This clonotype has only one observation. V usage is TRBV7-2 and J usage is TRBJ2-2; the D is unclear. CDR1 and CDR2 (germline): SGHTA, FQGNSA. The V end lost 3 bases, the J end lost 9 bases, and 5 bases lay between the germline ends. The CDR3 has 11 amino acids. This CDR3 is CASSLGRELFF. In nucleotides, the CDR3 is TGTGCCAGCAGCTTGGGCAGGGAGCTGTTTTTT. Variable domain in full (rest from reference TRBV7-2 and TRBJ2-2): GAGVSQSPSNKVTEKGKDVELRCDPISGHTALYWYRQSLGQGLEFLIYFQGNSAPDKSGLPSDRFSAERTGGSVSTLTIQRTQQEDSAVYLCASSLGRELFFGEGSRLTVL.

The sample holds many counts of this clonotype. The chain is built from TRBV20-1 and TRBJ2-5; D is unclear. V was pared by 6 bases and J by 5 bases, with 10 bases between. Germline CDR1 is DFQATT and CDR2 is SNEGSKA (reference sequence). The CDR3 has 11 residues. The CDR3 protein is CSAPNGETQYF. The CDR3 DNA is TGCAGTGCCCCAAACGGGGAGACCCAGTACTTC.

This clonotype was observed many times. The chain uses TRBV5-6 and TRBJ2-5; unclear D gene. CDR1 and CDR2 from the germline V gene are SGHDT and YYEEEE. This CDR3 is built from 13 residues. V was trimmed by 4 bases and J by 2 bases, leaving 9 bases between them. This chain's CDR3 is CASSIGSQETQYF. The CDR3 DNA reads as TGTGCCAGCAGCATAGGGTCACAAGAGACCCAGTACTTC.

The chain combines TRBV5-6 with TRBJ2-1; 12 positions agree with TRBD1. This CDR3 spans 15 amino acids. The V and J ends lost 4 bases and 12 bases, in that order; junction bases with no gene match: 11. The germline V gene has CDR1 SGHDT and CDR2 YYEEEE. CDR3 sequence: CASSRYGTGGGRQFF. In nucleotides, the CDR3 is TGTGCCAGCAGCCGGTACGGGACAGGGGGCGGTAGGCAGTTCTTC.

The table lists this clonotype with a few counts. The genes are TRBV10-3 and TRBJ1-4, with D hard to call. Per the germline V gene, CDR1 is ENHRY and CDR2 is SYGVKD. V was trimmed by 3 bases and J by 0 bases, leaving 5 bases between them. The CDR3 has 14 amino acids. The CDR3 nucleotides are TGTGCCATCAGTGAAGCCGCAACTAATGAAAAACTGTTTTTT. Residues: CAISEAATNEKLFF.

This clonotype was detected a few times. This rearrangement joins TRBV5-1 to TRBJ2-1; unclear D gene. The germline gives CDR1 SGHRS, CDR2 YFSETQ. The CDR3 totals 13 residues. V lost 0 bases, J lost 5 bases, and 6 bases lay in between. The CDR3 protein is CASSLEGNNEQFF. Here the CDR3 DNA reads TGCGCCAGCAGCTTGGAAGGAAACAATGAGCAGTTCTTC.

This clonotype showed up many times. The chain couples TRBV30 to TRBJ2-7; D is possibly TRBD1 or TRBD2 (5 bases each). The germline V and J ends were trimmed by 2 bases and 5 bases, with 7 bases remaining between them. The germline gives CDR1 GTSNPN, CDR2 SVGIG (reference sequence). The CDR3 contains 11 residues. The CDR3 bases are TGTGCCTGGAGTTGGGGGAACGAGCAGTACGTC. Protein product: CAWSWGNEQYV.

This clonotype occurred many times. The rearrangement links TRBV3-1 to TRBJ1-1; D is possibly TRBD1 (5 bases). Germline CDR1 and CDR2: LGHDT and YNNKEL (reference sequence). This CDR3 contains 15 residues. Between the trimmed V and J ends, which lost 5 bases and 0 bases, there was a span of 13 bases. CDR3 in DNA: TGTGCCAGCAGCTCCCCGGGACGGGTGAACACTGAAGCTTTCTTT. Its translation is CASSSPGRVNTEAFF. Looking up the rest from reference TRBV3-1 and TRBJ1-1 gives the full variable domain: DTAVSQTPKYLVTQMGNDKSIKCEQNLGHDTMYWYKQDSKKFLKIMFSYNNKELIINETVPNRFSPKSPDKAHLNLHINSLELGDSAVYFCASSSPGRVNTEAFFGQGTRLTVV.

The DNA for the CDR3 is TGTGCCACCAGCAGAGAGGGACTAGCGGGGGCCCAAGAGACCCAGTACTTC. Translation gives CATSREGLAGAQETQYF. This sequence joins TRBV15 and TRBJ2-5, with 14 nucleotides matching TRBD2. Germline V lookup: CDR1 LNHNV, CDR2 YYDKDF (reference sequence). The CDR3 length is 17 residues. V was pared by 0 bases and J by 1 base, with 1 base of the junction left unmatched.

In this sample, this clonotype turned up many times. The chain has TRBV7-2 and TRBJ1-3; no firm D call. The CDR3 consists of 15 residues. From germline, CDR1 is SGHTA and CDR2 FQGNSA. V lost 2 bases and J 0 bases, leaving 8 bases between the germline ends. CDR3 DNA: TGTGCCAGCAGCTTAACCCTGAGCTCTGGAAACACCATATATTTT. As protein: CASSLTLSSGNTIYF.

This clonotype was seen many times. This rearrangement joins TRBV13 to TRBJ1-1; D ambiguous. Germline V gives CDR1 PRHDT, CDR2 FYEKMQ (reference sequence). The CDR3 has 12 amino acids. With 5 bases removed from V and 7 bases from J, the gap between germline ends came to 11 bases. This CDR3 reads CASSPRGFEAFF. The DNA of the CDR3 is TGTGCCAGCAGCCCTCGTGGATTTGAAGCTTTCTTT.

This clonotype has at least ten counts. V usage is TRBV6-5 and J usage is TRBJ2-5; no definite D call. The CDR3 runs 16 residues. The V end was cut by 0 bases, the J end by 4 bases, with 15 bases between. In germline, CDR1 is MNHEY, CDR2 SVGAGI. CDR3 sequence: CASSYSAQRIGETQYF. DNA of the CDR3: TGTGCCAGCAGTTACTCTGCCCAGCGAATCGGAGAGACCCAGTACTTC.

Ten or more counts support this clonotype. The chain couples TRBV3-1 to TRBJ1-3; the D gene is possibly TRBD1 (5 bases). The V gene's germline CDR1 is LGHDT and CDR2 YNNKEL (reference sequence). Trimming cost V 0 bases and J 2 bases, with 14 bases left between them. The CDR3 extends over 17 amino acids. For the CDR3, the DNA is TGTGCCAGCAGCCAAGATGAAGGGGATGTACCTGGAAACACCATATATTTT. Residues: CASSQDEGDVPGNTIYF. The full variable domain, completed using reference TRBV3-1 and TRBJ1-3, is DTAVSQTPKYLVTQMGNDKSIKCEQNLGHDTMYWYKQDSKKFLKIMFSYNNKELIINETVPNRFSPKSPDKAHLNLHINSLELGDSAVYFCASSQDEGDVPGNTIYFGEGSWLTVV.

This clonotype was seen many times. CDR3 DNA sequence: TGTGCCAGCAGGGGACTAGCGGGGACTACAGATACGCAGTATTTT. This sequence encodes CASRGLAGTTDTQYF. The rearrangement links TRBV2 to TRBJ2-3; 13 bases agree with TRBD2. The germline V gene encodes CDR1 SNHLY and CDR2 FYNNEI. The junction had 3 bases not matched to a gene; V was cut back by 6 bases and J by 3 bases. The CDR3 extends over 15 amino acids.

This clonotype has ten or more counts. This chain uses TRBV6-1 with TRBJ2-1; TRBD1 agrees at 7 bases. The CDR3 spans 17 residues. Looked up from germline, CDR1 is MNHNS and CDR2 is SASEGT. J gave up 2 bases and V 7 bases, and 14 bases lay outside the gene matches. CDR3 sequence reads: CASTLVHDRATYNEQFF. The CDR3 coding sequence is TGTGCCAGCACCCTAGTCCACGACAGGGCAACCTACAATGAGCAGTTCTTC.

In its sample, this clonotype was seen many times. This rearrangement joins TRBV20-1 to TRBJ2-7; the D gene is possibly TRBD2 (6 bases). Germline V CDR1 and CDR2: DFQATT, SNEGSKA (reference sequence). Trimming shortened V by 0 bases and J by 0 bases, and 12 bases separated the two germline ends. There are 15 residues in the CDR3. CDR3 bases: TGCAGTGCTAGAGATCTGGCGGGGCCCTCCTACGAGCAGTACTTC. It is translated as CSARDLAGPSYEQYF.

The chain combines TRBV5-1 with TRBJ2-1, with a tentative D call TRBD2 (6 bases). Germline CDR1 is SGHRS and CDR2 is YFSETQ. The CDR3 extends over 16 amino acids. V lost 4 bases to trimming and J lost 0 bases, with 14 bases between them. CDR3 nucleotide sequence: TGCGCCAGCAGCGGGGGACTGTCAAGCTCCTACAATGAGCAGTTCTTC. Protein product: CASSGGLSSSYNEQFF.

The rearrangement uses TRBV12-3 or TRBV12-4 and TRBJ2-1; 8 nucleotides line up with TRBD1. The junction had 7 bases not matched to a gene; V was cut back by 4 bases and J by 8 bases. The CDR3 is 14 residues long. The CDR3 DNA reads TGTGCCAGCAGTTGGCAGGGGGCCTCGGATGAGCAGTTCTTC. It yields the protein CASSWQGASDEQFF.

CDR3 DNA sequence: TGTGCCACCTCAATGTCGGACAGGGCCGGGGCCAACGTCCTGACTTTC. This codes for CATSMSDRAGANVLTF. The chain joins TRBV7-6 to TRBJ2-6, with 8 bases that match TRBD1. CDR1 and CDR2 (germline): SGHVS, FNYEAQ. Trimming at V came to 10 bases and at J to 4 bases, leaving 12 bases not matched to a gene. This CDR3 is 16 amino acids long.

The sample holds many counts of this clonotype. The CDR3 DNA reads TGTGCCAGCAGCTTAGGACCCTCAAGCTCCTACGAGCAGTACGTC. As protein: CASSLGPSSSYEQYV. The gene calls are TRBV7-2 and TRBJ2-7; D is unresolved. V was cut by 1 base and J by 0 bases, with 10 bases left in between. CDR1 SGHTA and CDR2 FQGNSA come from the germline V gene. CDR3 size: 15 residues.

This clonotype was observed at least ten times. This chain uses TRBV4-3 with TRBJ2-5; 10 bases agree with TRBD1. This CDR3 is 15 amino acids long. Per the germline V gene, CDR1 is LGHNA and CDR2 is YSLEER. V shed 1 base and J 4 bases; nucleotides not matched to a gene: 3. CDR3 sequence (DNA): TGCGCCAGCAGCCAAGGGACAGGGGGTGGAGAGACCCAGTACTTC. Encoded protein: CASSQGTGGGETQYF.

This clonotype came up many times. The chain combines TRBV5-1 with TRBJ2-3; D is undetermined. The CDR3 extends over 14 amino acids. V was clipped by 4 bases and J by 2 bases, with 11 bases between them. Per the germline V gene, CDR1 is SGHRS and CDR2 is YFSETQ. CDR3 sequence: CASSRITNTDTQYF. The CDR3 bases are TGCGCCAGCAGCCGCATCACGAACACAGATACGCAGTATTTT. Together with reference TRBV5-1 and TRBJ2-3, the CDR3 gives the full variable domain: KAGVTQTPRYLIKTRGQQVTLSCSPISGHRSVSWYQQTPGQGLQFLFEYFSETQRNKGNFPGRFSGRQFSNSRSEMNVSTLELGDSALYLCASSRITNTDTQYFGPGTRLTVL.

This clonotype came up many times. The chain recombines TRBV28 with TRBJ2-7, with 7 bases lining up with TRBD1. CDR1 and CDR2 from the germline V gene are MDHEN and SYDVKM. This CDR3 has 14 amino acids. J lost 0 bases, V lost 5 bases, and 4 bases had no gene match. The CDR3 DNA sequence: TGTGCCAGCAGTAACAGGGGTGGCTCCTACGAGCAGTACGTC. It encodes CASSNRGGSYEQYV.

This clonotype has only a few counts. The rearrangement joins TRBV5-1 to TRBJ1-2; 10 nucleotides agree with TRBD1. V shed 3 bases, J shed 6 bases, and the junction held 2 bases outside the gene matches. Looked up from germline, CDR1 is SGHRS and CDR2 is YFSETQ. The length of the CDR3 is 13 residues. Here the CDR3 DNA reads TGCGCCAGCAGCTCAGGACAGGGGGATGGCTACACCTTC. This translates into CASSSGQGDGYTF.